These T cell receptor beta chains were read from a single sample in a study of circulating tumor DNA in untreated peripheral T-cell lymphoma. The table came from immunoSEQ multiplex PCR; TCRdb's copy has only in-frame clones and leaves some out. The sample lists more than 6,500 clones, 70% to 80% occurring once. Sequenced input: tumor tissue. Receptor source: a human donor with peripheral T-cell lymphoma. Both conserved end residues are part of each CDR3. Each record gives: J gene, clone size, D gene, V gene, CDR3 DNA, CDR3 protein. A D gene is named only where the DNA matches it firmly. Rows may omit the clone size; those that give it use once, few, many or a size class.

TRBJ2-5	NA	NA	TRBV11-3	TGTGCCAGCAGCTTAGATTCGACGGTTGCGGAGACCCAGTACTTC	CASSLDSTVAETQYF
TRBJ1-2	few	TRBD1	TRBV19	TGTGCCAGTAGTATCGGCAGGGGGCTCTATGGCTACACCTTC	CASSIGRGLYGYTF
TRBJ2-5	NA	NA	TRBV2	TGTGCCAGCATCTCGGGGCTCGGGGAGACCCAGTACTTC	CASISGLGETQYF
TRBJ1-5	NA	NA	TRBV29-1	TGCAGCGTTGAAGTGGATAGGGATCAGCCCCAGCATTTT	CSVEVDRDQPQHF
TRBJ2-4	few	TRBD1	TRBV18	TGTGCCAGCTCAGAATACAGGGGTGGGAACATTCAGTACTTC	CASSEYRGGNIQYF
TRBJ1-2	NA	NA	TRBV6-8	TGTGCCAGCAAGTCTGAGGTTACCGGTTACACCTTC	CASKSEVTGYTF
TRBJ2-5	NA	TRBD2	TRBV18	TGTGCCAGCTCACGAGGGACTAAGGAGACCCAGTACTTC	CASSRGTKETQYF
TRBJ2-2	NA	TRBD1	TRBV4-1	TGCGCCAGCAGCCGCATTACCGGGACAGCGAACACCGGGGAGCTGTTTTTT	CASSRITGTANTGELFF
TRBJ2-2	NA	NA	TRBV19	TGTGCCAGTAGTATAGTTCGGGGAACCGGGGAGCTGTTTTTT	CASSIVRGTGELFF
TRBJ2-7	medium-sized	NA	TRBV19	TGTGCCAGTAGTTTATACGAGGGGCCCTACGAGCAGTACTTC	CASSLYEGPYEQYF
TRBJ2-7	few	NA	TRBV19	TGTGCCAGTAGCGGGACCGCGTTTGTCGAGCAGTACTTC	CASSGTAFVEQYF
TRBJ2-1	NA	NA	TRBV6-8	TGTGCCAGCAGTTACTCGGAGGGTTCGGCGTTCTTC	CASSYSEGSAFF
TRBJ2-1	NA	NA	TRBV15	TGTGCCACCAGTTTTGGGACGGGGTTCTACAATGAGCAGTTCTTC	CATSFGTGFYNEQFF
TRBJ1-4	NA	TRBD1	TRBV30	TGTGCCTGGAGTCAGACAGGGGAGTATGAAAAACTGTTTTTT	CAWSQTGEYEKLFF
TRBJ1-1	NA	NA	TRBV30	TGTGCCTGGAGCCCGGTTAGGGCAGCTTTCTTT	CAWSPVRAAFF
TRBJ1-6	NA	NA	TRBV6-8	TGTGCCAGCAGTCCCGAACAGGGATCACCCCTCCACTTT	CASSPEQGSPLHF
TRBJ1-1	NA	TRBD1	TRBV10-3	TGTGCCATCAACAAAGGACAGGGTTTTACTGAAGCTTTCTTT	CAINKGQGFTEAFF
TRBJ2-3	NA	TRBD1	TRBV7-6	TGTGCCAGCAGCTTAAGTGACAGGGGAACAGATACGCAGTATTTT	CASSLSDRGTDTQYF
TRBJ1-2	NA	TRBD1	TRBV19	TGTGCCAGTAGTATGGACAGGGGCGCCTATGGCTACACCTTC	CASSMDRGAYGYTF
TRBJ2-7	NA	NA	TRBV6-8	TGTGCCAGCAGCGAGGGGCCGGGGATTTCCTACGAGCAGTACTTC	CASSEGPGISYEQYF
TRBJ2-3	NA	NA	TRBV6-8	TGTGCCAGCAGTTACATGATGGATGCAGATACGCAGTATTTT	CASSYMMDADTQYF
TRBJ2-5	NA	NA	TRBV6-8	TGTGCCATCAGCCCATCAGGACGGGATCAAGAGACCCAGTACTTC	CAISPSGRDQETQYF
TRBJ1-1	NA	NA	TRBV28	TGTGCCAGCAGTCTCACGGGACGGCCGAACACTGAAGCTTTCTTT	CASSLTGRPNTEAFF
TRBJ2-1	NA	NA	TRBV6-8	TGTGCCAGCAAGGGGGGGGACATCACTTACAATGAGCAGTTCTTC	CASKGGDITYNEQFF
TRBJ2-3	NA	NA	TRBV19	TGTGCCAGTAGTATGATCGATTTTTTCACAGATACGCAGTATTTT	CASSMIDFFTDTQYF
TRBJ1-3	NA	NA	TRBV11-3	TGTGCCAGCAGCTTAGAGCAGGGGCCGGGTTACGTGGGGGACACCATATATTTT	CASSLEQGPGYVGDTIYF
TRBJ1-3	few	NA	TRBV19	TGTGCCAGTAGTATAGCGGCAGAGATCGTCCCTGGAAACACCATATATTTT	CASSIAAEIVPGNTIYF
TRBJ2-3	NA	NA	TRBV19	TGTGCCAGTAGGGTAGGGGATACGCAGTATTTT	CASRVGDTQYF
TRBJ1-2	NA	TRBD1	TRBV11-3	TGTGCCAGCAGCTTCGCGACAGGGGCTAACTATGGCTACACCTTC	CASSFATGANYGYTF
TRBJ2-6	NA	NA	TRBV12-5	TGTGCCAGCAAACAGGCGTCTGGGGCCAACGTCCTGACTTTC	CASKQASGANVLTF
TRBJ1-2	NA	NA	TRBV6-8	TGTGCCAGCACGGAAGCTAACTATGGCTACACCTTC	CASTEANYGYTF
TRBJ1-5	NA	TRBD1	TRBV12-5	TGTGCCAGCTCTCAGACAGGGACGTACAATCAGCCCCAGCATTTT	CASSQTGTYNQPQHF
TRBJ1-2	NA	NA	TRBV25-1	TGTGCCAGCAGTGAGGAAGGGAACTATGGCTACACCTTC	CASSEEGNYGYTF
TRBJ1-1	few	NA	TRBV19	TGTGCCAGTATCGAAACGGGACATTATTGGAACACTGAAGCTTTCTTT	CASIETGHYWNTEAFF
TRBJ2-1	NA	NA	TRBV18	TGTGCCAGCTCACCTCTGGCCTACAATGAGCAGTTCTTC	CASSPLAYNEQFF
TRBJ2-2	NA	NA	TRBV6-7	TGTGCCAGCAGTTTAGGACCAATTACCTTCAACACCGGGGAGCTGTTTTTT	CASSLGPITFNTGELFF
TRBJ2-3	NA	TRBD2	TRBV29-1	TGCAGCGTTGAGGGACTAGTATCTCGAGATACGCAGTATTTT	CSVEGLVSRDTQYF
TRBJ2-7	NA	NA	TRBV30	TGTGCCTGGAGTGTAATTAGGAAATTCGAGCAGTACTTC	CAWSVIRKFEQYF
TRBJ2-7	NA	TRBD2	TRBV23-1	TGCGCCAGCAGCTTTGACCTAGCGGGGGGTTTGGTCGACGAGCAGTACTTC	CASSFDLAGGLVDEQYF
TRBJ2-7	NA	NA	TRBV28	TGTGCCAGCAGTTTATCTGATCAAAGCCTAGCCTACGAGCAGTATTTC	CASSLSDQSLAYEQYF
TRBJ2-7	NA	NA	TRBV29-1	TGCAGCGTTGAAGCAGGGGCCTGGGACACCTACGAGCAGTACTTC	CSVEAGAWDTYEQYF
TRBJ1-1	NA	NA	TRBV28	TGTGCCAGCAGAAAAGAGCAGTTCCGTAGTGAAGCTTTCTTT	CASRKEQFRSEAFF
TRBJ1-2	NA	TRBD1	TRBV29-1	TGCAGCGTTGAAACAGGGGACCATGGCTACACCTTC	CSVETGDHGYTF
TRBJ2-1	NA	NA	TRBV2	TGTGCCAGCAGCATTTTAACAGGAGGTAATGAGCAGTTCTTC	CASSILTGGNEQFF
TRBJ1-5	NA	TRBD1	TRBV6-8	TGTGCCAGCAGTTACGCGACAGGGGCCAATCAGCCCCAGCATTTT	CASSYATGANQPQHF
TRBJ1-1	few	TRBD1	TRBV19	TGTGCCAGTACCCCGGGACAGGGGATGAACACTGAAGCTTTCTTT	CASTPGQGMNTEAFF
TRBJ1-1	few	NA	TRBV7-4	TGTGCCAGCAGCGACGGTGGGAACACTGAAGCTTTCTTT	CASSDGGNTEAFF
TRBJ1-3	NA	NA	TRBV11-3	TGTGCCAGCAGCTTGGTGCCAACCCCGGGGGGAAACACCATATATTTT	CASSLVPTPGGNTIYF
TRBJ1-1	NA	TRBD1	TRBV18	TGTGCCAGCTCACCCCTTACCGGGACAGTGCGGTTTGAAGCTTTCTTT	CASSPLTGTVRFEAFF
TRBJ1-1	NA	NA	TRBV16	TGTGCCAGCAGCCAACAGGGGAACACTGAAGCTTTCTTT	CASSQQGNTEAFF
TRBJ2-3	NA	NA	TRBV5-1	TGCGCCAGTAGGAACGTGGGGGGTCGCGATACGCAGTATTTT	CASRNVGGRDTQYF
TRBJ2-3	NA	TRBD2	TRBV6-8	TGTGCCAGCAGCCGACTAGCGGATACGCAGTATTTT	CASSRLADTQYF
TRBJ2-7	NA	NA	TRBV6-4	TGTGCCAGCAGTCCCCGGCAGGGGGGACTCGGAAAGCAGTACTTC	CASSPRQGGLGKQYF
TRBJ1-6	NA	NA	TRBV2	TGTGCCAGCAGTTTGGGAAATTCACCCCTCCACTTT	CASSLGNSPLHF
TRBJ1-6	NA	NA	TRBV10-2	TGCGCCAGCAGTGGTCAGGGGCACAATTCACCCCTCCACTTT	CASSGQGHNSPLHF
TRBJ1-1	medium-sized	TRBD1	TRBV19	TGTGCCAGTAGTTTGGACAGGGACACTGAAGCTTTCTTT	CASSLDRDTEAFF
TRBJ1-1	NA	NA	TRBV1	TGCGCCAGCAGCCAAGAGGGCCGCAAGTTGGTGAACACTGAAGCTTTCTTT	CASSQEGRKLVNTEAFF